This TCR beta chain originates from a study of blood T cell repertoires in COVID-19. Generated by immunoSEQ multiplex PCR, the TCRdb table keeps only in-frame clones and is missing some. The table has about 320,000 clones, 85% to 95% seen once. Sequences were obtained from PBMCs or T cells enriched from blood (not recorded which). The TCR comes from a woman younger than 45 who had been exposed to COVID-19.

CDR3 sequence reads: CAGTGGLAGNTIYF. Written as DNA, the CDR3 is TGTGCCGGTACAGGGGGTTTAGCTGGAAACACCATATATTTT. V is TRBV7-9 and J is TRBJ1-3; TRBD1 aligns across 8 bases. J gave up 2 bases and V 11 bases, and 8 bases lay outside the gene matches. Per germline, CDR1 SEHNR and CDR2 FQNEAQ (reference sequence). This CDR3 contains 14 residues. Supplemented by reference TRBV7-9 and TRBJ1-3, the full variable domain reads DTGVSQNPRHKITKRGQNVTFRCDPISEHNRLYWYRQTLGQGPEFLTYFQNEAQLEKSRLLSDRFSAERPKGSFSTLEIQRTEQGDSAMYLCAGTGGLAGNTIYFGEGSWLTVV.